This T cell receptor (beta chain) came from a study of blood T cell repertoires in COVID-19. As processed by the authors: Estimation of nucleated cell counts was performed using reference gene primer amplification. Here immunoSEQ multiplex PCR was the method, and the copy in TCRdb shows in-frame clones only, minus some. V and J calls and clone size are as listed in that table; D and trimming were resolved from the DNA. The data show some 150,000 clones, 85% seen once. Trimming removed 6 bases from V and 0 bases from J, with 12 bases in between. The CDR3 is 14 residues long. Germline values: CDR1 LNHDA, CDR2 SQIVND (reference sequence).

Sequencing was carried out using peripheral blood. The gene calls are TRBV19 and TRBJ2-7; D uncertain. The clonotype comes from a man aged 45-65 years with acute or convalescent COVID-19. The CDR3 spells CASRTSRNSYEQYF. As DNA, the CDR3 is TGTGCCAGTAGAACCTCCAGGAACTCCTACGAGCAGTACTTC.